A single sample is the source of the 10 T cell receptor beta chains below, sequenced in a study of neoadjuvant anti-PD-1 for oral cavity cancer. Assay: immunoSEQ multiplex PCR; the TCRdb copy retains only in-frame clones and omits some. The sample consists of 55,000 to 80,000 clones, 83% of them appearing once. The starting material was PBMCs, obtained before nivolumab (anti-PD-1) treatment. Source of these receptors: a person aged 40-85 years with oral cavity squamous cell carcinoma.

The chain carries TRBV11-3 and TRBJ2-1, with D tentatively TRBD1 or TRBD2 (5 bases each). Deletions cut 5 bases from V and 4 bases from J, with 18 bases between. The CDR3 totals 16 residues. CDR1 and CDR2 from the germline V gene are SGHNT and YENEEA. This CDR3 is CASSPGTWRGYNEQFF. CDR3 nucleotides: TGTGCCAGCAGCCCCGGGACCTGGAGAGGTTACAATGAGCAGTTCTTC.

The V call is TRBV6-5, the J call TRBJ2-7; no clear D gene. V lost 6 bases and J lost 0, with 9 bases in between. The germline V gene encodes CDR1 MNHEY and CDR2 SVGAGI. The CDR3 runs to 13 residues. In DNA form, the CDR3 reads TGTGCCAGCAGGCCCCCGGGCTCCTACGAGCAGTACTTC. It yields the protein CASRPPGSYEQYF.

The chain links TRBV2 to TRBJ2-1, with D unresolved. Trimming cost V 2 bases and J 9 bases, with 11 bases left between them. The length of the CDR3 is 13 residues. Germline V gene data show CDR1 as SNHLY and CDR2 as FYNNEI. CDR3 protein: CASSEFVVGEQFF. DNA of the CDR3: TGTGCCAGCAGTGAATTCGTGGTCGGTGAGCAGTTCTTC. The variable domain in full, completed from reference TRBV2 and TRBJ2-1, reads EPEVTQTPSHQVTQMGQEVILRCVPISNHLYFYWYRQILGQKVEFLVSFYNNEISEKSEIFDDQFSVERPDGSNFTLKIRSTKLEDSAMYFCASSEFVVGEQFFGPGTRLTVL.

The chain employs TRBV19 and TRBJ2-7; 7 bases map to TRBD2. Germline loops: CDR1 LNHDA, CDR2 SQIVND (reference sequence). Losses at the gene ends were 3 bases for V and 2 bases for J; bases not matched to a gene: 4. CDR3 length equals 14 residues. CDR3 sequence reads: CASSISGGPYEQYF. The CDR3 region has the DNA TGTGCCAGTAGTATTTCGGGGGGACCCTACGAGCAGTACTTC.

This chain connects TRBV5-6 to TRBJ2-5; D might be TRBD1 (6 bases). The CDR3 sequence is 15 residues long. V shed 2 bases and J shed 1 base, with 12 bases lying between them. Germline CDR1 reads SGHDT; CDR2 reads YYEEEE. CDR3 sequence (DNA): TGTGCCAGCAGCTTTATGAACAGGGCCCAAGAGACCCAGTACTTC. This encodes CASSFMNRAQETQYF.

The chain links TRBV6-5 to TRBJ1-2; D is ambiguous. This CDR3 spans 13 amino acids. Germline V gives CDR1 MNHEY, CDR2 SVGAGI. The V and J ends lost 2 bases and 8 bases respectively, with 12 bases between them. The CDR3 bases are TGTGCCAGCAGTTACGTGGGGAGGGAAGGCTACACCTTC. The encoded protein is CASSYVGREGYTF.

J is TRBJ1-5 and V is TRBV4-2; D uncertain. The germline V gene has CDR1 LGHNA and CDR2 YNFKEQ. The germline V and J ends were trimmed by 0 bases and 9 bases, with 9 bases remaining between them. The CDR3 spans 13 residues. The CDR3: CASSQDLGGPQHF. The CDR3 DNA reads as TGTGCCAGCAGCCAAGACTTGGGAGGGCCCCAGCATTTT.

CDR3 nucleotides: TGTGCCAGCGAGCCCCGGGGATCGACTAACTATGGCTACACCTTC. This codes for CASEPRGSTNYGYTF. The chain recombines TRBV19 with TRBJ1-2; D not certain. Trimming cost V 9 bases and J 0 bases, with 17 bases left between them. The length of the CDR3 is 15 residues. Germline loops: CDR1 LNHDA, CDR2 SQIVND (reference sequence).

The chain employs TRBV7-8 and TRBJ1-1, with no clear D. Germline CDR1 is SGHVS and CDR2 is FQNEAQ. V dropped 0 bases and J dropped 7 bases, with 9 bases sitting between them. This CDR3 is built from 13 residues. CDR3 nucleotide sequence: TGTGCCAGCAGCTTAGCGATCGACAATGAAGCTTTCTTT. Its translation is CASSLAIDNEAFF.

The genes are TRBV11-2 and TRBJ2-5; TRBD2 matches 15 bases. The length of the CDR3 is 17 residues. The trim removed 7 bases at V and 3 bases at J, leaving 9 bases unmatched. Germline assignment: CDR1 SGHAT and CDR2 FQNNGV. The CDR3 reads CASTGFGLAGGKETQYF. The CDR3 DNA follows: TGTGCCAGCACGGGTTTTGGACTAGCGGGGGGGAAAGAGACCCAGTACTTC.